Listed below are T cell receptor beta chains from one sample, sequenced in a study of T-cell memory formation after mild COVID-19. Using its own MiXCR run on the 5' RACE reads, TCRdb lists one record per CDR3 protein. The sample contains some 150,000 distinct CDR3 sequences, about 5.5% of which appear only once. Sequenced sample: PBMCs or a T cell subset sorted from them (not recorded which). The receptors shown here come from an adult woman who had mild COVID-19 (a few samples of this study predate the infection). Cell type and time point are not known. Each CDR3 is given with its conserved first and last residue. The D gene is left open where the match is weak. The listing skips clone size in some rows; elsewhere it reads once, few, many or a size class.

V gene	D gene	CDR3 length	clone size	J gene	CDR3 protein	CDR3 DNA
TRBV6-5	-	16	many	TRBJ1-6	CASSYSVGRGNSPLHF	TGTGCCAGCAGTTACTCCGTGGGACGGGGGAATTCACCCCTCCACTTT
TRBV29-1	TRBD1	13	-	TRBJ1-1	CSVRTGMNTEAFF	TGCAGCGTCCGGACAGGCATGAACACTGAAGCTTTCTTT
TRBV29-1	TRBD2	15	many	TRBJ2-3	CSVEDRRGALDTQYF	TGCAGCGTTGAAGATAGGCGGGGGGCATTAGATACGCAGTATTTT
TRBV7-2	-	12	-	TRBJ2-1	CASSLGLGEQFF	TGTGCCAGCAGCTTAGGGCTGGGTGAGCAGTTCTTC
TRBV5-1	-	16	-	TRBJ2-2	CASSLFGSANTGELFF	TGCGCCAGCAGCTTGTTCGGGTCCGCGAACACCGGGGAGCTGTTTTTT
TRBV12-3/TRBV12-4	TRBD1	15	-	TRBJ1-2	CASSIPDREMFGYTF	TGTGCCAGCAGCATCCCGGACAGGGAAATGTTTGGCTACACCTTC
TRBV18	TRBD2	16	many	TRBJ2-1	CASSPGLAGAYNEQFF	TGTGCCAGCTCACCGGGACTAGCGGGAGCGTACAATGAGCAGTTCTTC
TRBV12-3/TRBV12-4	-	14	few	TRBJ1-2	CASSLRAVGYGYTF	TGTGCCAGCAGTTTAAGGGCAGTCGGCTATGGCTACACCTTC
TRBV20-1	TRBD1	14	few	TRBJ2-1	CSAIRQGSYNEQFF	TGCAGTGCAATCCGACAGGGATCCTACAATGAGCAGTTCTTC
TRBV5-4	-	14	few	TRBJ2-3	CASSSDGYTDTQYF	TGTGCCAGCAGCTCGGACGGATACACAGATACGCAGTATTTT
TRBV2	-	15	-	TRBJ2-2	CASSVGGPNTGELFF	TGTGCCAGCAGTGTCGGGGGGCCGAACACCGGGGAGCTGTTTTTT
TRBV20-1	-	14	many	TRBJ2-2	CSARVGSGTGELFF	TGCAGTGCTAGAGTCGGGAGTGGGACCGGGGAGCTGTTTTTT
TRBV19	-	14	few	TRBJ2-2	CASKQHQGTGELFF	TGTGCCAGCAAACAGCACCAGGGGACCGGGGAGCTGTTTTTT
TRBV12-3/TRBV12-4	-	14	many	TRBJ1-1	CASRTDRLNTEAFF	TGTGCCAGCAGGACGGACAGACTAAACACTGAAGCTTTCTTT
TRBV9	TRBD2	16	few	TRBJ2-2	CASSVATGRRSGELFF	TGTGCCAGCAGCGTAGCTACCGGGAGGAGGTCGGGGGAGCTGTTTTTT
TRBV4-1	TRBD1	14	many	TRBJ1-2	CASSQPTGVYGYTF	TGCGCCAGCAGCCAACCGACAGGGGTCTATGGCTACACCTTC
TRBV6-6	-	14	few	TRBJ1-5	CASSPERGWQPQHF	TGTGCCAGCAGCCCGGAGCGGGGATGGCAGCCCCAGCATTTT
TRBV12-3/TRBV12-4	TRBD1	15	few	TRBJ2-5	CASSLDRRYQETQYF	TGTGCCAGCAGTTTGGACAGGAGGTACCAAGAGACCCAGTACTTC
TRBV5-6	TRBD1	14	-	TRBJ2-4	CASSLGTGGYIQYF	TGTGCCAGCAGCTTGGGGACAGGGGGATACATTCAGTACTTC
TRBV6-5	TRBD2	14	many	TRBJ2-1	CASSVAGGHDEQFF	TGTGCCAGCAGTGTAGCGGGGGGGCACGATGAGCAGTTCTTC
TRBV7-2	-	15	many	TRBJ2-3	CASSLRDTSTDTQYF	TGTGCCAGCAGCTTACGTGACACCTCCACAGATACGCAGTATTTT
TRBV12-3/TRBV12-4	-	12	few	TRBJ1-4	CASSWGNEKLFF	TGTGCCAGCAGTTGGGGGAATGAAAAACTGTTTTTT
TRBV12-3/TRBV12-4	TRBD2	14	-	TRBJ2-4	CASKSAASGNIQYF	TGTGCCAGCAAATCAGCCGCTAGCGGGAACATTCAGTACTTC
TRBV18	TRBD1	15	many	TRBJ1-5	CASSPRSTGNQPQHF	TGTGCCAGCTCCCCCCGGTCGACAGGGAATCAGCCCCAGCATTTT
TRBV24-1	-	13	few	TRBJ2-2	CATRTTGTGELFF	TGTGCCACCAGGACTACAGGGACCGGGGAGCTGTTTTTT
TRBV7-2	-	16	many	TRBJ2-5	CASSLVTGTTKETQYF	TGTGCCAGCAGCTTAGTAACCGGGACAACTAAAGAGACCCAGTACTTC
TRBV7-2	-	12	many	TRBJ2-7	CASSLELGEQYF	TGTGCCAGCAGCTTAGAGCTTGGCGAGCAGTACTTC
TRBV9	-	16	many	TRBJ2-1	CASSVGHRDQDHEQFF	TGTGCCAGCAGCGTAGGCCACCGGGACCAAGACCATGAGCAGTTCTTC
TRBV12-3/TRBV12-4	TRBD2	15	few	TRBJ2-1	CASSPLAGKLAEQFF	TGTGCCAGCAGTCCGCTAGCGGGGAAGCTGGCTGAGCAGTTCTTC
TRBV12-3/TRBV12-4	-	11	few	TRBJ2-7	CASSGSFEQYF	TGTGCCAGCAGTGGTAGTTTCGAGCAGTACTTC
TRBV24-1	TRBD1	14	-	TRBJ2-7	CATARQGADYEQYF	TGTGCCACAGCAAGACAGGGGGCGGACTACGAGCAGTACTTC
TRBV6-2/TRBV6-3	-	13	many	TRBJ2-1	CASGRRSYNEQFF	TGTGCCAGCGGGCGGAGGTCATACAATGAGCAGTTCTTC
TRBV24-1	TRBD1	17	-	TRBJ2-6	CATSDKTGSTGANVLTF	TGTGCCACCAGTGATAAGACAGGGTCGACTGGGGCCAACGTCCTGACTTTC
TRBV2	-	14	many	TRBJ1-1	CASSATGINTEAFF	TGTGCCAGCAGTGCTACAGGGATAAACACTGAAGCTTTCTTT
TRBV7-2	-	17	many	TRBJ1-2	CASSLAHAGGGNYGYTF	TGTGCCAGCAGCTTAGCGCATGCGGGCGGAGGCAACTATGGCTACACCTTC
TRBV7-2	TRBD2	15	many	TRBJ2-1	CASSPGAGGYNEQFF	TGTGCCAGCAGCCCCGGGGCGGGAGGTTACAATGAGCAGTTCTTC
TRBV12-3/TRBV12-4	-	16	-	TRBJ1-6	CASSEGGSSYNSPLHF	TGTGCCAGCAGTGAAGGGGGGAGCTCCTATAATTCACCCCTCCACTTT
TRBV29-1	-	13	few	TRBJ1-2	CSVDGGAAGGYTF	TGCAGCGTTGACGGTGGAGCGGCCGGGGGCTACACCTTC
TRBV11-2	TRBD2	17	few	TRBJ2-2	CASSFRVTSGNAGELFF	TGTGCCAGCAGCTTCCGGGTGACTAGCGGGAACGCCGGGGAGCTGTTTTTT
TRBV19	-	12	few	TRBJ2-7	CASRGNSYEQYF	TGTGCCAGCCGGGGTAACTCCTACGAGCAGTACTTC
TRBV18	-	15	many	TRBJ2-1	CASSSSRRGYNEQFF	TGTGCCAGCTCATCTTCTCGGAGGGGTTACAATGAGCAGTTCTTC
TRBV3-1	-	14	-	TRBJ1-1	CASRRARMNTEAFF	TGTGCCAGCAGGCGCGCCAGAATGAACACTGAAGCTTTCTTT
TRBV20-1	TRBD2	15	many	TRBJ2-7	CSACHSGGADDEQYF	TGCAGTGCCTGCCACAGCGGGGGGGCTGACGACGAGCAGTACTTC
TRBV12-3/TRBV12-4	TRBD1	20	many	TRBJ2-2	CASSSIRNQPGQGSTGELFF	TGTGCCAGCAGCAGTATACGAAACCAACCGGGACAGGGGAGCACCGGGGAGCTGTTTTTT
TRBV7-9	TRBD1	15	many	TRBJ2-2	CASRPQGSGTGELFF	TGTGCCAGCAGGCCACAGGGGTCGGGAACCGGGGAGCTGTTTTTT
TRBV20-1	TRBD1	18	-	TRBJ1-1	CSARPPTTYRGRNTEAFF	TGCAGTGCTAGACCGCCGACTACGTACAGGGGAAGGAACACTGAAGCTTTCTTT
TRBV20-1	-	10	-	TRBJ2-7	CSAHFHEQYF	TGCAGTGCGCATTTCCACGAGCAGTACTTC
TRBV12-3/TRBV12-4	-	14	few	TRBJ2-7	CASSSWGRPYEQYF	TGTGCCAGCAGCTCCTGGGGTCGTCCCTACGAGCAGTACTTC
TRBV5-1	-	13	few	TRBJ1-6	CASSPNSNSPLHF	TGCGCCAGCAGTCCTAATTCTAATTCACCCCTCCACTTT
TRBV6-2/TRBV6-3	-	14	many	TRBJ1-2	CASSYWDQSYGYTF	TGTGCCAGCAGTTACTGGGACCAGAGCTATGGCTACACCTTC
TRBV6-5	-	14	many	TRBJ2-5	CASSYSLGQETQYF	TGTGCCAGCAGTTACTCCCTCGGCCAAGAGACCCAGTACTTC
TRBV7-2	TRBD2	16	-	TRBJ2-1	CASSSVVALAGHEQFF	TGTGCCAGCAGCTCCGTCGTGGCGCTAGCGGGCCATGAGCAGTTCTTC
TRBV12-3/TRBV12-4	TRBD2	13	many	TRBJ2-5	CASTPGRVRTQYF	TGTGCCAGCACTCCCGGGAGGGTTAGGACCCAGTACTTC
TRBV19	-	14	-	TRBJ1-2	CASSIKWGADGYTF	TGTGCCAGTAGTATTAAGTGGGGGGCGGATGGCTACACCTTC
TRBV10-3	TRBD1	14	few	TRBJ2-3	CAIAGQGNTDTQYF	TGTGCCATCGCTGGACAGGGAAACACAGATACGCAGTATTTT